Shown below are 17 T cell receptor beta chains from a single sample sequenced in a study of shared clonotypes between healthy human individuals. Sequencing used immunoSEQ multiplex PCR; TCRdb keeps in-frame clones, though not all of them. The sample has under 600,000 clones, about 98% seen once. In the naive CD8 group, cells lacked CD45RO and were positively selected for CCR7, so terminally differentiated effector memory CD45RA+ cells were left out. The sample consisted of naive CD8+ T cells sorted from blood. Receptors originate from a man aged 30-40 years in good health.

V is TRBV6-6 and J is TRBJ2-3; possibly TRBD1 for D (6 bases). The CDR3 is made up of 16 amino acids. The V end lost 2 bases, the J end lost 2 bases, and 14 bases lay between the germline ends. Per germline, CDR1 MNHNY and CDR2 SVGAGI (reference sequence). CDR3 amino acids: CASSYVPGTNTDTQYF. CDR3 DNA sequence: TGTGCCAGCAGTTACGTTCCGGGGACAAACACAGATACGCAGTATTTT.

The chain is built from TRBV19 and TRBJ1-2, with D hard to call. The CDR3 is 14 amino acids. Germline CDR1 is LNHDA and CDR2 is SQIVND (reference sequence). Trimming removed 6 bases from V and 12 bases from J, with 23 bases in between. The CDR3 sequence: CASSLFGEPLVNTF. CDR3 nucleotide sequence: TGTGCCAGTAGCCTTTTTGGGGAGCCACTGGTGAACACCTTC.

The CDR3 sequence: CASSGRRTGSNTGELFF. The CDR3 DNA follows: TGTGCCAGCAGCGGGAGACGGACAGGATCGAACACCGGGGAGCTGTTTTTT. The gene calls are TRBV7-8 and TRBJ2-2; 7 bases are shared with TRBD1. The CDR3 extends over 17 amino acids. J lost 0 bases, V lost 5 bases, and 9 bases had no gene match. Germline CDR1 SGHVS, CDR2 FQNEAQ.

The chain employs TRBV7-9 and TRBJ2-7; D tentatively reads TRBD1 or TRBD2 (5 bases each). Germline CDR1 is SEHNR and CDR2 is FQNEAQ (reference sequence). Between the trimmed V and J ends, which lost 5 bases and 6 bases, there was a span of 17 bases. This CDR3 region has 14 residues. DNA of the CDR3: TGTGCCAGCAGCACAGGAGACCGAGGACTCGAGCAGTACTTC. This sequence encodes CASSTGDRGLEQYF.

This chain joins TRBV4-1 and TRBJ1-1; D is undetermined. This CDR3 spans 13 amino acids. Germline lookup yields CDR1 MGHRA and CDR2 YSYEKL. V was cut by 4 bases and J by 0 bases, with 6 bases left in between. CDR3 loop: CASSPRMNTEAFF. The DNA for the CDR3 is TGCGCCAGCAGCCCCCGTATGAACACTGAAGCTTTCTTT.

V usage is TRBV4-1 and J usage is TRBJ2-5; 7 bases match TRBD2. In germline, CDR1 is MGHRA, CDR2 YSYEKL. The CDR3 covers 14 residues. The V segment lost 1 base and the J segment 4 bases; nucleotides outside the gene matches: 3. CDR3 bases: TGCGCCAGCAGCCAAGTTCCTAGCGGAGAGACCCAGTACTTC. It translates to CASSQVPSGETQYF.

Only one count was recorded for this clone. The V and J genes are TRBV7-9 and TRBJ2-5; D ambiguous. The CDR3 runs 15 residues. Trimming took off 6 bases at V and 0 bases at J, with 14 bases between the two ends. CDR1 is SEHNR and CDR2 is FQNEAQ in the germline V gene (reference sequence). This CDR3 reads CASSPALAHQETQYF. CDR3 coding DNA: TGTGCCAGCAGTCCGGCCCTCGCGCACCAAGAGACCCAGTACTTC.

A remark on this clone: Other DNA sequences within the sample encode an identical CDR3. This chain uses TRBV27 with TRBJ2-7; unclear D gene. Looked up from germline, CDR1 is MNHEY and CDR2 is SMNVEV (reference sequence). V lost 5 bases, J lost 2 bases, and 10 bases lay in between. This CDR3 has 13 amino acids. The CDR3 bases are TGTGCCAGCAGTCCTCAGGTTACCTACGAGCAGTACTTC. Translated, it gives CASSPQVTYEQYF.

Notes on this clone: Other DNA sequences of this sample code for an identical CDR3. V usage is TRBV27 and J usage is TRBJ2-7; 8 bases map to TRBD2. V dropped 2 bases and J dropped 3; count of bases not matched to a gene: 0. Germline CDR1 and CDR2: MNHEY and SMNVEV (reference sequence). The length of the CDR3 is 13 residues. The CDR3 region is CASSLGTSYEQYF. Here the CDR3 DNA reads TGTGCCAGCAGTTTAGGGACTAGCTACGAGCAGTACTTC.

The chain joins TRBV5-4 to TRBJ2-7, with D perhaps matching TRBD2 (6 bases). Trimming removed 3 bases from V and 0 bases from J, with 10 bases in between. Germline V gene sequence: CDR1 SGHNT, CDR2 YYREEE (reference sequence). The CDR3 has 14 residues. CDR3 DNA: TGTGCCAGCAGCTATTGGGACTTCTCCTACGAGCAGTACTTC. It translates to CASSYWDFSYEQYF.

This chain joins TRBV6-5 and TRBJ2-1; 11 nucleotides match TRBD1. Germline V gives CDR1 MNHEY, CDR2 SVGAGI. The junction had 5 bases not matched to a gene; V was cut back by 6 bases and J by 7 bases. This CDR3 has 14 amino acids. The CDR3 bases are TGTGCCAGCAGCCGTGGGACAGGGGGGAATGAGCAGTTCTTC. This codes for CASSRGTGGNEQFF.

The chain employs TRBV13 and TRBJ2-7; weak D call: TRBD2 (6 bases). CDR3 length: 15 residues. Germline V gene sequence: CDR1 PRHDT, CDR2 FYEKMQ (reference sequence). Trimming took 4 bases from V and 2 from J, leaving 15 bases between them. The CDR3 sequence: CASSSPRDFAYEQYF. The CDR3 DNA reads as TGTGCCAGCAGCTCACCCCGGGACTTTGCCTACGAGCAGTACTTC.

The chain links TRBV6-5 to TRBJ2-1, with a tentative D call TRBD1 (6 bases). V was clipped by 2 bases and J by 2 bases, with 13 bases between them. The germline CDR1 and CDR2 sequences are MNHEY and SVGAGI. This CDR3 is built from 16 residues. The CDR3 sequence is CASSYGQGSPYNEQFF. The CDR3 DNA is TGTGCCAGCAGTTACGGGCAGGGGAGTCCCTACAATGAGCAGTTCTTC.

The chain has TRBV27 and TRBJ2-3; possibly TRBD2 for D (6 bases). The CDR3 has 18 residues. Germline CDR1 and CDR2: MNHEY and SMNVEV (reference sequence). Trimming removed 6 bases from V and 2 bases from J, with 24 bases in between. The CDR3 DNA is TGTGCCAGCAGCCCGGGACTTAGCTGGACTCATGTCACAGATACGCAGTATTTT. It yields the protein CASSPGLSWTHVTDTQYF.

The sample holds one count of this clone. This chain links TRBV7-3 with TRBJ1-2, with 9 bases identical to TRBD1. The germline gives CDR1 SGHTA, CDR2 FQGTGA. V gave up 6 bases and J gave up 6 bases; unmatched junction bases: 11. The CDR3 has 15 amino acids. Here the CDR3 reads CASRTNGQGFDGYTF. The CDR3 nucleotides read TGTGCCAGCAGGACCAACGGACAGGGGTTCGATGGCTACACCTTC.

The J gene is TRBJ2-1, the V gene TRBV11-2; TRBD2 agrees at 10 bases. With 2 bases clipped from V and 4 bases from J, the junction kept 8 bases outside the gene matches. CDR3 length: 17 amino acids. CDR1 and CDR2 (germline): SGHAT, FQNNGV. CDR3 sequence (DNA): TGTGCCAGCAGCTTACCGTTGGGAGCGGGAGGGTACAATGAGCAGTTCTTC. It codes for CASSLPLGAGGYNEQFF.

This clone was detected only once. V gene TRBV2 combines with J gene TRBJ1-2; TRBD1 agrees at 8 bases. The J segment lost 6 bases and the V segment lost 10 bases, leaving 7 bases of the junction unmatched. CDR1 and CDR2 (germline): SNHLY, FYNNEI. CDR3 length: 12 amino acids. CDR3 loop: CATGQGSDGYTF. CDR3 sequence (DNA): TGTGCCACTGGACAGGGAAGTGATGGCTACACCTTC.